These 26 T cell receptor beta chains came from one sample sequenced in a study of spatial heterogeneity in lung cancer. Noted time point: sample taken at primary tumor resection. In TCRdb, the 5' RACE reads were re-called with MiXCR into one record per CDR3 protein. Counted here are some 100,000 distinct CDR3 sequences, around 4.3% occurring once; the ten biggest clones make up around 20%. Their specific antigens are unknown. Study-wide results and limits: Tumor mutation counts were tracked by expanded intratumoral alpha and beta TCR counts.

This sample comprised lung tumor tissue, obtained at surgery. The source of these receptors is a male donor with early-stage non-small cell lung cancer.

This clonotype was seen many times. V usage is TRBV7-9 and J usage is TRBJ1-4, with D possibly TRBD1 on 5 matching bases. CDR3 length: 11 amino acids. Per the germline V gene, CDR1 is SEHNR and CDR2 is FQNEAQ (reference sequence). V gave up 4 bases and J gave up 15 bases, with 12 bases separating them. CDR3 residues: CASSWRGEVFF. In nucleotides, the CDR3 is TGTGCCAGCAGCTGGAGAGGGGAGGTGTTTTTT. The full variable domain, rest sourced from reference TRBV7-9 and TRBJ1-4, is DTGVSQNPRHKITKRGQNVTFRCDPISEHNRLYWYRQTLGQGPEFLTYFQNEAQLEKSRLLSDRFSAERPKGSFSTLEIQRTEQGDSAMYLCASSWRGEVFFGSGTQLSVL.

This clonotype was counted ten times or more. V is TRBV20-1 and J is TRBJ2-3, with D perhaps given as TRBD1 or TRBD2 (5 bases each). CDR3 length: 14 residues. CDR1 is DFQATT, CDR2 SNEGSKA, per germline (reference sequence). The ends were cut back, 0 bases at V and 4 bases at J, with 11 bases in the middle. CDR3 DNA sequence: TGCAGTGCTAGAGATTCCGGGACGTCAGATACGCAGTATTTT. Translation: CSARDSGTSDTQYF.

This clonotype was found many times. V is TRBV5-4 and J is TRBJ2-1; the match to TRBD2 covers 11 bases. The CDR3 loop spans 15 amino acids. V gave up 3 bases and J gave up 7 bases; unmatched junction bases: 6. The germline gives CDR1 SGHNT, CDR2 YYREEE (reference sequence). The CDR3 DNA sequence: TGTGCCAGCAGCTCCTCTAGCGGGAGGAGGAATGAGCAGTTCTTC. Residues: CASSSSSGRRNEQFF.

Concerning this clonotype itself: It may be a read error: a sequence one base away is much more abundant. This sequence joins TRBV7-9 and TRBJ1-2; the D gene is possibly TRBD1 (6 bases). The CDR3 is 14 residues long. Germline V gives CDR1 SEHNR, CDR2 FQNEAQ (reference sequence). Trimming removed 5 bases at V and 6 bases at J, with 16 bases between. The CDR3 region is CASSRTWGLDGYTF. DNA for the CDR3: TGTGCCAGCAGCCGGACATGGGGGCTAGATGGCTACACCTTC.

This clonotype was seen ten or more times. The V and J genes are TRBV6-1 and TRBJ1-2; D not certain. The V end lost 0 bases, the J end lost 4 bases, and 6 bases lay between the germline ends. The CDR3 consists of 13 residues. The V gene's germline CDR1 is MNHNS and CDR2 SASEGT. The CDR3, as DNA: TGTGCCAGCAGTGAAGCGCTTAGCTATGGCTACACCTTC. Its translation is CASSEALSYGYTF.

This clonotype occurred many times. The gene calls are TRBV5-1 and TRBJ1-5; D is undetermined. CDR3 length equals 13 residues. Germline V gene lookup returns CDR1 SGHRS and CDR2 YFSETQ. Trimming removed 2 bases at V and 4 bases at J, with 7 bases between. Written as DNA, the CDR3 is TGCGCCAGCAGCTTAGGCATAAATCAGCCCCAGCATTTT. It translates to CASSLGINQPQHF.

This clonotype was seen ten or more times. V gene TRBV28 combines with J gene TRBJ2-7; no reliable D call. Trimming cost V 2 bases and J 1 base, with 6 bases left between them. The CDR3 is made up of 13 amino acids. Germline values: CDR1 MDHEN, CDR2 SYDVKM. The chain's CDR3 is CASSLIGSYEQYF. CDR3 nucleotides: TGTGCCAGCAGTTTAATAGGTTCCTACGAGCAGTACTTC.

The table lists this clonotype with a count of one. A much larger clone is a single base away; this may be a read error. The rearrangement links TRBV6-5 to TRBJ1-1, with 8 bases identical to TRBD1. This CDR3 has 14 residues. The germline V gene has CDR1 MNHEY and CDR2 SVGAGI. CDR3 nucleotides: TGTGCCAGCAGTTACTCGACAGGGGAGACTGAAGCTTTATTT. It is translated as CASSYSTGETEALF.

This clonotype was seen many times. This chain uses TRBV9 with TRBJ2-5; D is unresolved. The CDR3 is 14 residues long. V was pared by 0 bases and J by 0 bases, with 6 bases between. Germline V gene lookup returns CDR1 SGDLS and CDR2 YYNGEE. The DNA for the CDR3 is TGTGCCAGCAGCGTAGGAATGTACCAAGAGACCCAGTACTTC. It translates to CASSVGMYQETQYF.

In this sample, this clonotype turned up many times. This chain connects TRBV29-1 to TRBJ2-7, with 8 bases aligning to TRBD2. After removal of 5 bases from V and 1 base from J, the junction contained 4 bases not matched to a gene. Germline assignment: CDR1 SQVTM and CDR2 ANQGSEA. CDR3 length: 13 residues. Here the CDR3 DNA reads TGCAGCGTTAGGACTAGCAGGTCCTACGAGCAGTACTTC. This sequence encodes CSVRTSRSYEQYF.

About this clonotype: It is likely a read error, because the conserved phenylalanine at the end of the CDR3 is missing. The chain uses TRBV20-1 and TRBJ2-4; no clear D. The CDR3 loop spans 15 amino acids. Trimming removed 5 bases from V and 0 bases from J, with 14 bases in between. In germline, CDR1 is DFQATT, CDR2 SNEGSKA (reference sequence). The CDR3 DNA sequence: TGCAGTGCTGGCCCCCTTGTCGGAGCCAAAAACATTCAGTACTAC. Its translation is CSAGPLVGAKNIQYY.

This clonotype showed up many times. The chain has TRBV20-1 and TRBJ2-1; 7 positions agree with TRBD2. Germline V gene sequence: CDR1 DFQATT, CDR2 SNEGSKA (reference sequence). This CDR3 is built from 15 residues. J was trimmed by 6 bases and V by 5 bases; bases with no gene match: 13. CDR3 in amino acids: CSAPRPSGGVNEQFF. The CDR3 DNA reads TGCAGTGCTCCCCGCCCTAGCGGCGGTGTCAATGAGCAGTTCTTC.

This clonotype was seen only a few times. The rearrangement uses TRBV6-6 and TRBJ2-2; 10 bases fit TRBD2. Germline V CDR1 and CDR2: MNHNY, SVGAGI (reference sequence). CDR3 length equals 16 residues. Losses at the gene ends were 4 bases for V and 6 bases for J; bases not matched to a gene: 8. The CDR3 here is CASSFTAGGGSGELFF. As DNA, the CDR3 is TGTGCCAGCAGTTTCACAGCGGGAGGGGGGTCCGGGGAGCTGTTTTTT.

This clonotype has a count of ten or more. This chain connects TRBV28 to TRBJ1-5, with TRBD1 as a possible D gene (6 bases). Germline lookup yields CDR1 MDHEN and CDR2 SYDVKM. The CDR3 consists of 14 residues. Trimming removed 4 bases from V and 7 bases from J, with 14 bases in between. In DNA form, the CDR3 reads TGTGCCAGCAGTTCCCACGGGGGCGGGCAGCCCCAGCATTTT. It encodes CASSSHGGGQPQHF.

This clonotype was seen only a few times. The rearrangement links TRBV28 to TRBJ2-2; D remains ambiguous. The CDR3 has 15 amino acids. V lost 3 bases to trimming and J lost 2 bases, with 10 bases between them. Germline V gene data show CDR1 as MDHEN and CDR2 as SYDVKM. CDR3 sequence (DNA): TGTGCCAGCAGTTTGGATCCTTACAACACCGGGGAGCTGTTTTTT. Encoded protein: CASSLDPYNTGELFF. Filled out from reference TRBV28 and TRBJ2-2, the complete variable domain reads DVKVTQSSRYLVKRTGEKVFLECVQDMDHENMFWYRQDPGLGLRLIYFSYDVKMKEKGDIPEGYSVSREKKERFSLILESASTNQTSMYLCASSLDPYNTGELFFGEGSRLTVL.

In its sample, this clonotype was seen a few times. The rearrangement links TRBV5-1 to TRBJ2-7; 8 nucleotides align to TRBD2. Germline V CDR1 and CDR2: SGHRS, YFSETQ. Trimming removed 0 bases from V and 6 bases from J; junction bases left unmatched: 2. The CDR3 extends over 13 amino acids. The CDR3 DNA reads TGCGCCAGCAGCTTGGCTCGGGGGGGCGAGCAGTACTTC. This encodes CASSLARGGEQYF.

The sample holds many counts of this clonotype. V is TRBV20-1 and J is TRBJ2-1, with D hard to call. The CDR3 is made up of 12 amino acids. Germline-derived CDR1 and CDR2 are DFQATT and SNEGSKA (reference sequence). V was trimmed by 7 bases and J by 0 bases, leaving 7 bases between them. Here the CDR3 reads CSGSNSYNEQFF. CDR3 coding DNA: TGCAGTGGCTCGAACTCCTACAATGAGCAGTTCTTC.

V is TRBV27 and J is TRBJ1-4, with D possibly being TRBD1 (6 bases). The germline V gene encodes CDR1 MNHEY and CDR2 SMNVEV (reference sequence). Trimming removed 5 bases at V and 0 bases at J, with 25 bases between. The CDR3 consists of 20 residues. Written as DNA, the CDR3 is TGTGCCAGCAGTCCCCTAGAGGACAGATTCGGCCACACAACTAATGAAAAACTGTTTTTT. It yields the protein CASSPLEDRFGHTTNEKLFF. The variable domain in full, completed from reference TRBV27 and TRBJ1-4, reads EAQVTQNPRYLITVTGKKLTVTCSQNMNHEYMSWYRQDPGLGLRQIYYSMNVEVTDKGDVPEGYKVSRKEKRNFPLILESPSPNQTSLYFCASSPLEDRFGHTTNEKLFFGSGTQLSVL.

This clonotype was counted at least ten times. Without the conserved terminal phenylalanine or tryptophan, this CDR3 likely stems from a read error. The DNA is left out, because the CDR3 cannot be placed on it with certainty; the CDR3 is given as TCRdb lists it. The gene calls are TRBV5-1 and TRBJ1-4; TRBD1, the table's D call, lacks a check against the DNA. The CDR3 region is 13 residues in length, termini included. CDR1 and CDR2 (germline): SGHRS, YFSETQ. The CDR3: CASSLLGQGPREL.

This clonotype was counted many times. The V call is TRBV5-1, the J call TRBJ1-2; D remains ambiguous. V shed 0 bases and J shed 6 bases, with 12 bases lying between them. Germline-derived CDR1 and CDR2 are SGHRS and YFSETQ. The CDR3 extends over 14 amino acids. The CDR3 coding sequence is TGCGCCAGCAGCTTGGTTTCCCTCACCCATGGCTACACCTTC. This gives the protein CASSLVSLTHGYTF.

This clonotype has a count of ten or more. This chain connects TRBV20-1 to TRBJ1-1; D ambiguous. The CDR3 has 14 residues. Trimming took 6 bases from V and 1 from J, leaving 15 bases between them. The V gene's germline CDR1 is DFQATT and CDR2 SNEGSKA (reference sequence). The CDR3 loop reads CSAPDIEGNTEAFF. CDR3 coding DNA: TGCAGTGCCCCGGATATCGAGGGGAACACTGAAGCTTTCTTT.

In its sample, this clonotype was seen many times. This chain uses TRBV12-3 or TRBV12-4 with TRBJ1-1; weak D call: TRBD1 (5 bases). V dropped 3 bases and J dropped 3 bases, with 8 bases sitting between them. The CDR3 spans 13 residues. The CDR3 reads CASSFMGDTEAFF. The CDR3 DNA sequence: TGTGCCAGCAGTTTTATGGGGGACACTGAAGCTTTCTTT.

The V and J genes are TRBV4-2 and TRBJ2-5; TRBD2 matches at 8 bases. Per the germline V gene, CDR1 is LGHNA and CDR2 is YNFKEQ. The J segment lost 5 bases and the V segment lost 7 bases, leaving 9 bases of the junction unmatched. The CDR3 sequence is 14 residues long. The CDR3 nucleotides read TGTGCCAGCACCCGGGGGGGAGCGGATGAGACCCAGTACTTC. Protein: CASTRGGADETQYF.

This clonotype came up many times. In DNA, the CDR3 is TGTGCCAGCAGTTACAGGCGGGGGGCAGCTTTCTTT. Protein product: CASSYRRGAAFF. V is TRBV6-2 or TRBV6-3 and J is TRBJ1-1; a possible D gene is TRBD1 (6 bases). Germline V gene sequence: CDR1 MNHEY, CDR2 SVGEGT. This CDR3 is 12 amino acids long. V was shortened by 2 bases and J by 10 bases, with 11 bases between the two germline ends.

In its sample, this clonotype was seen many times. The chain employs TRBV3-1 and TRBJ2-5; 9 bases fit TRBD2. Trimming at V came to 6 bases and at J to 1 base, leaving 6 bases not matched to a gene. Germline CDR1 reads LGHDT; CDR2 reads YNNKEL (reference sequence). The CDR3 has 15 residues. The CDR3 sequence: CASSLLAGLQETQYF. As DNA, the CDR3 is TGTGCCAGCAGTCTTCTAGCGGGGCTCCAAGAGACCCAGTACTTC.

The J gene is TRBJ2-2, the V gene TRBV6-5; no definite D call. The CDR3 is 14 residues long. CDR1 and CDR2 from the germline V gene are MNHEY and SVGAGI. Between the trimmed V and J ends, which lost 2 bases and 4 bases, there was a span of 8 bases. CDR3 residues: CASSYSGRTGELFF. CDR3 nucleotide sequence: TGTGCCAGCAGTTACAGTGGGCGCACCGGGGAGCTGTTTTTT.